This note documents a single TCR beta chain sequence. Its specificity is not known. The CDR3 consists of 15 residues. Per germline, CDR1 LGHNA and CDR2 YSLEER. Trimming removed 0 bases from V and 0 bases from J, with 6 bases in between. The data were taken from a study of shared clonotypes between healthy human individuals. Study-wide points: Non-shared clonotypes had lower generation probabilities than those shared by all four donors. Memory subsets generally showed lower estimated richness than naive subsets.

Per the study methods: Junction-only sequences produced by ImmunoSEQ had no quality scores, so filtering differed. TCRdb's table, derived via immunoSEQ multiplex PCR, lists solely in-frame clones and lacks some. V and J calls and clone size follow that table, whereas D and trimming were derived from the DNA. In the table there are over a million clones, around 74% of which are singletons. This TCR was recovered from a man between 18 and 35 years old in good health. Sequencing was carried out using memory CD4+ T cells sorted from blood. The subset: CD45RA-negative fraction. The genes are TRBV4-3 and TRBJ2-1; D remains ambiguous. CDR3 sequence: CASSQETPSYNEQFF. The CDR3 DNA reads TGCGCCAGCAGCCAAGAAACACCCTCCTACAATGAGCAGTTCTTC.